This TCR beta chain was found in a study of shared clonotypes between healthy human individuals (dated by TCRdb to between 2020 and 2021). Regarding the study in general: Three men and two women, aged 18 to 49 years, made up the cohort. To increase sequencing depth and limit assay-specific biases, different laboratories used diverse techniques to prepare libraries and sequence TCR repertoires. Blood TCR repertoires of 5 or 6 healthy adults were deeply sequenced to estimate repertoire size and the extent of clonotype sharing between individuals. Per donor, leukapheresis produced somewhere between about 0.8 and 9.5 billion PBMCs. Per donor, three plates each were used for CD4 naive and CD4 memory, two for CD8 naive, and one for CD8 memory.

About this clone: Its antigen specificity is not known. Base qualities are missing; no much larger clone stands one base away.

The donors were healthy, HIV-negative adults who had no recently reported acute infections or vaccinations. All donors were Caucasian adults living in Nashville, Tennessee, USA. CD4+ T cells were enriched by magnetic negative selection; naive cells were then positively selected on CD45RA, and the negative fraction formed the memory subset. After blood collection by leukapheresis, PBMCs were isolated using Ficoll-Histopaque density gradient centrifugation and then cryopreserved in the vapor phase of liquid nitrogen. Purity and quantity of every magnetically sorted T cell population were checked by analytical flow cytometry. From each sorted fraction, genomic DNA was isolated and quantified by UV absorbance on a Nanodrop 2000c. V is cut by 2 bases and J by 8 bases, and the space between the germline ends is 16 bases. From the cysteine through the phenylalanine, the CDR3 covers 15 amino acids. Only the CDR3 portion is preserved as DNA: 45 bases, with reading frame beginning at the first base. CDR1 and CDR2 are drawn from the germline V gene (reference sequence): LNHNV, YYDKDF.

TCR CDR3 regions were amplified from genomic DNA by multiplex PCR using the deep immunoSEQ assay. Extracted genomic DNA from each cell subset was distributed evenly across all wells of several immunoSEQ 96-well plates, and each plate was treated as a replicate. For sorted subsets, each replicate PCR was loaded with about 0.2 ug genomic DNA, equivalent to approximately 33,000 T cell genomes. Purified libraries were quantified with a Qubit 3.0 fluorometer, sized on a Bioanalyzer 2100, and re-quantified with the KAPA Library Quantification kit. Each immunoSEQ 96-well plate was sequenced on its own single-read 150-cycle Illumina NextSeq 550 flow cell. The paper's data handling went like this. Because the immunoSEQ output included only junctional sequences and no quality scores, the filtering could not be the same as the filtering used for full-length reads. To assign V/J genes and CDR3, sequences were annotated against IMGT germline references using PyIR, a Python wrapper for IgBLAST v1.9. Reads were filtered out if the reads had weak V/J assignments (E-value above 1e-6), no CDR3, stop codons, out-of-frame junctions, or ambiguous translated residues. V3J clonotypes were defined by identical inferred V gene, J gene, and CDR3 amino acid sequence. The percentage overlap between two repertoires was calculated by dividing the number of shared unique clonotypes by the size of the smaller repertoire. Three approaches were used to assess repertoire richness: RTK rarefaction, the Chao1 estimator, and Recon v2.1 estimates of unobserved clonotypes. Generation probabilities for all TCRbeta clonotypes obtained by the gDNA method from a handful of donors were computed using OLGA. TCRdb took over this immuneACCESS table, retaining in-frame rearrangements with V and J assigned. Such tables are incomplete; in checked studies, under half of the missing clones stem from an unresolved V gene, and the remainder is unexplained. V and J calls and clone size are copied from that table; D and trimming were computed from the DNA. In this sample the table shows millions of clones, 90% to 95% of which occur a single time. Of the sample, 0.13% falls within the top ten clones.

The investigation overall reported the following: Pairwise subsampling led to the expectation that sequencing depth would affect the degree of clonotype sharing among donors. Naive subsets generally had larger estimated clonotype richness than memory subsets. Even with the large sequencing depth, rarefaction of the sorted-subset datasets indicated that sequencing was incomplete. Only blood was sampled, and tissue TCR repertoires likely differ from those in blood. Clonotypes shared by all four sorted-subset donors showed higher generation probabilities than non-shared clonotypes. The genetic and exposure-history diversity represented was limited by the small number of donors. Around 5% of naive CD4, around 3.6% of naive CD8, approximately 2.2% of memory CD4, and over 0.35% of memory CD8 clonotypes were shared across several donors.

The sequence was obtained from a man between 18 and 35 years old in good health. Source material: naive CD4+ T cells sorted from blood. The sample's cell subset or site label, in plain terms: CD45RA+ positively selected. The V and J segments used are TRBV15 and TRBJ1-5; the D gene is perhaps TRBD1, from 6 matching bases. This receptor has the CDR3 CATSRSGGGEKPQHF. Here is the DNA: TGTGCCACCAGCAGATCCGGAGGGGGGGAGAAGCCCCAGCATTTT.